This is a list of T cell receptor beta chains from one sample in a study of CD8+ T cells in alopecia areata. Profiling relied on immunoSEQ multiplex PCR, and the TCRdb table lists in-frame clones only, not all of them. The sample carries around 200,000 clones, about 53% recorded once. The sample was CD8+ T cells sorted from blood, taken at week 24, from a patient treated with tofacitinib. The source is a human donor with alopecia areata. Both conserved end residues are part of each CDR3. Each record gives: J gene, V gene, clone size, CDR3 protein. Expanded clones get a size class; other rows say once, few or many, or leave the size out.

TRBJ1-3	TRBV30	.	CAWSPGTGWNTIYF
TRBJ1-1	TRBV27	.	CASSYGQRNTEAFF
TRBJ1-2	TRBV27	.	CASSPGQGANYGYTF
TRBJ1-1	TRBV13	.	CASSLVRAGGKPTEAFF
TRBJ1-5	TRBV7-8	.	CASSLGGNDQPQHF
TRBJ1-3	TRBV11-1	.	CASSWSPEDTIYF
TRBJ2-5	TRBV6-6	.	CASAKGGEETQYF
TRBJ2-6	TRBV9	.	CASSDPGTGGVYPAGANVLTF
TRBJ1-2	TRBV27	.	CASSLGQGVGGYTF
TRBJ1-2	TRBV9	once	CASSGPGGYTF
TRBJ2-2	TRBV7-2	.	CASSSESVLRTGELFF
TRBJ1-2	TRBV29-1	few	CSVPGWYGYTF
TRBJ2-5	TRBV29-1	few	CSVEAGERETQYF
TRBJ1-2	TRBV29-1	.	CSVEFNEKTGAFYGYTF
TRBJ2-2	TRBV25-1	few	CASSEYEFAGELFF
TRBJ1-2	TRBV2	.	CASRTATEIYGYTF
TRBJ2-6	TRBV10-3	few	CAISESDTGANVLTF
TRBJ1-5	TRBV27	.	CASRDGFNQPQHF
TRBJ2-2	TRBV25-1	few	CASSGRTNTGELFF
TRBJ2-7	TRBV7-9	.	CASSPRGVSSYEQYF
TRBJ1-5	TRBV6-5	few	CASGPRGSHQPQHF
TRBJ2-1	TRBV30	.	CAWSPLSGGEQFF
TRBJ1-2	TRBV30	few	CAWGDLAHGYTF
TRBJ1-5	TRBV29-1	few	CSVKADSNQPQHF
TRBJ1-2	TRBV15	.	CATSGSYGYTF
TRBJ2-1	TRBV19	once	CASTPGGNNEQFF
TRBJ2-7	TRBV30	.	CAWSINLKGEQYF
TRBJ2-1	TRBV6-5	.	CASSYLAEGPYNEQFF
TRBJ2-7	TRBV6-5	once	CASSEWSSYEQYF
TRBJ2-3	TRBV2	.	CASRTDLAQYF
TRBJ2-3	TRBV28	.	CASSPLETSGGSTDTQYF
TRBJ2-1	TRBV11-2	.	CASSLGEPTYNEQFF
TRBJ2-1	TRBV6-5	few	CATTGTGFNEQFF
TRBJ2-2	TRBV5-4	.	CASSSNTGELFF
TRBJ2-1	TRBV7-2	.	CASSPRVLQGKEQFF
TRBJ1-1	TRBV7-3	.	CASSLGIGTEAFF
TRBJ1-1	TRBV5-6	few	CASSLDRLNTEAFF
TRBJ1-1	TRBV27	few	CASSRDSQAEAFF
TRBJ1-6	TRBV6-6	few	CASSSRQGLSPLHF
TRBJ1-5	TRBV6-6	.	CASSLGGGNQPQHF
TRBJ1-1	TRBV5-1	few	CASRLETGGDTEAFF
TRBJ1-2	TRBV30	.	CAWNEGYGYGYTF
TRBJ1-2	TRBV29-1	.	CSVEDIDGGQGRYGYTF
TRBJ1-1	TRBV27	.	CASTPGGRGTEAFF
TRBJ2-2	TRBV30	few	CAWSTTGHTGELFF